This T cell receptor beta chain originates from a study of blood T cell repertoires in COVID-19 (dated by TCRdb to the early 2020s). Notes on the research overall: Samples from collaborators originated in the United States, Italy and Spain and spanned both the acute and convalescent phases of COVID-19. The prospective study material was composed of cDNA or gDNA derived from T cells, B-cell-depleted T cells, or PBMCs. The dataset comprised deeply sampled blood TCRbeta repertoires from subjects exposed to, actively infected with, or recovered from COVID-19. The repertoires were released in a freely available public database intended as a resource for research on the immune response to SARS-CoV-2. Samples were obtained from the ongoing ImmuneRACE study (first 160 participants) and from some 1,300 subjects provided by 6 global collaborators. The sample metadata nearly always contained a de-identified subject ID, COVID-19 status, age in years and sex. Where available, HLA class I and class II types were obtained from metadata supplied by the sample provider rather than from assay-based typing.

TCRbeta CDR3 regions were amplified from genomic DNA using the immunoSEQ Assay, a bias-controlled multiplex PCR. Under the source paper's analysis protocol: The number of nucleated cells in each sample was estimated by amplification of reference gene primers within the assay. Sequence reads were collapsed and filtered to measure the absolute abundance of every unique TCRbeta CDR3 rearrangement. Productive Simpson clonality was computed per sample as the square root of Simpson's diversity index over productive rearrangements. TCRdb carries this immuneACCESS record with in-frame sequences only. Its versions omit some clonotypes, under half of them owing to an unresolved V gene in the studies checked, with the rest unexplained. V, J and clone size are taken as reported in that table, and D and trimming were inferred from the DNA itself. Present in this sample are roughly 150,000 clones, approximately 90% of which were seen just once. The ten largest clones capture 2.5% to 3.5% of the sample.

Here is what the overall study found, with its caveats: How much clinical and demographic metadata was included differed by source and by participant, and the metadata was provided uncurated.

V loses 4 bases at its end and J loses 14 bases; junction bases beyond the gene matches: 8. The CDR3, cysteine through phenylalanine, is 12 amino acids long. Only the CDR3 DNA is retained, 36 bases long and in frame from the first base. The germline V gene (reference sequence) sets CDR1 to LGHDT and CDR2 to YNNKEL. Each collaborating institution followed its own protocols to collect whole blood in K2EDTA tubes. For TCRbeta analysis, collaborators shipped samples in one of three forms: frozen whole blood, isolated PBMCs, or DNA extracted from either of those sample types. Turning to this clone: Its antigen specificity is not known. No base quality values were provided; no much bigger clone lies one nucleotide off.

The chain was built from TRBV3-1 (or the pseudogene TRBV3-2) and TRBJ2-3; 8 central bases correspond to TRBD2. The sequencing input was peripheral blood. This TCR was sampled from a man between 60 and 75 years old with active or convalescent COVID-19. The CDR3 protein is CASSPPGLVTYF. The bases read TGTGCCAGCAGCCCTCCGGGACTAGTCACGTATTTT.